Following are 8 T cell receptor beta chains from one sample sequenced in a study of T cells in Graves' hyperthyroidism and ophthalmopathy. Amplification targeted TCR beta CDR3 regions from RNA transcripts. The HTBI set primed first-round TCR CDR3 RT-PCR. MiXCR, run by TCRdb on the multiplex PCR reads, gives a single entry per CDR3 protein. Among roughly 700,000 distinct CDR3 sequences listed, 14% were seen once. The sequenced sample was blood. Receptors were obtained from a woman aged 18-29 years with Graves' hyperthyroidism.

This chain connects TRBV11-2 to TRBJ2-1; 8 bases are shared with TRBD2. This CDR3 is 16 amino acids long. The J segment lost 2 bases and the V segment lost 5 bases, leaving 8 bases of the junction unmatched. Per the germline V gene, CDR1 is SGHAT and CDR2 is FQNNGV. For the CDR3, the DNA is TGTGCCAGCAGCCCCGGGGCGGGAGGACCCTACAATGAGCAGTTCTTC. Its protein is CASSPGAGGPYNEQFF.

This clonotype was seen a handful of times. Compared with germline, one end of the junction differs, possibly owing to a read error. The V gene is TRBV20-1, the J gene TRBJ1-2, with 9 bases aligning to TRBD1. The length of the CDR3 is 16 residues. Germline values: CDR1 DFQATT, CDR2 SNEGSKA (reference sequence). The CDR3 DNA is TGCAGTGCTGGAGACGAAACCGGGACAGGGACTCGAGGCTACACCTTC. It translates to CSAGDETGTGTRGYTF.

This clonotype showed up many times. The CDR3 DNA reads TGCAGCGTTGAAGGGCAAGTGCAAGAGACCCAGTACTTC. Translation gives CSVEGQVQETQYF. J is TRBJ2-5 and V is TRBV29-1, with D unresolved. V lost 1 base, J lost 2 bases, and 8 bases lay in between. Germline V gives CDR1 SQVTM, CDR2 ANQGSEA. The length of the CDR3 is 13 residues.

V gene TRBV7-3 combines with J gene TRBJ2-3; the match to TRBD2 covers 7 bases. CDR3 length: 15 residues. V lost 5 bases, J lost 0 bases, and 5 bases stayed unmatched. Germline assignment: CDR1 SGHTA and CDR2 FQGTGA. The CDR3 coding sequence is TGTGCCAGCAGCGGCGGGAGCTTCAGCACAGATACGCAGTATTTT. Translation gives CASSGGSFSTDTQYF. Full variable domain (outside the CDR3, taken from reference TRBV7-3 and TRBJ2-3): GAGVSQTPSNKVTEKGKYVELRCDPISGHTALYWYRQSLGQGPEFLIYFQGTGAADDSGLPNDRFFAVRPEGSVSTLKIQRTERGDSAVYLCASSGGSFSTDTQYFGPGTRLTVL.

The rearrangement uses TRBV20-1 and TRBJ1-2; the match to TRBD1 covers 8 bases. Germline V gives CDR1 DFQATT, CDR2 SNEGSKA (reference sequence). V trimming: 0 bases; J trimming: 0 bases; junction bases outside the gene matches: 9. The CDR3 runs 17 residues. The CDR3 nucleotides read TGCAGTGCTAGAGATCAAGAACAGGGGGTAGCTAACTATGGCTACACCTTC. The encoded protein is CSARDQEQGVANYGYTF.

The chain joins TRBV24-1 to TRBJ2-1, with TRBD2 matching 9 bases. The CDR3 sequence is 16 residues long. V was pared by 3 bases and J by 3 bases, with 5 bases of the junction left unmatched. Germline lookup yields CDR1 KGHDR and CDR2 SFDVKD. The CDR3 DNA sequence: TGTGCCACCAGTGATCCGACTAGCGGAAACTACAATGAGCAGTTCTTC. Translated: CATSDPTSGNYNEQFF.

This clonotype was observed many times. This rearrangement joins TRBV7-9 to TRBJ2-1; D may be TRBD2 (5 bases). V was trimmed by 2 bases and J by 8 bases, leaving 19 bases between them. CDR3 length: 16 residues. Per the germline V gene, CDR1 is SEHNR and CDR2 is FQNEAQ (reference sequence). CDR3 DNA sequence: TGTGCCAGCAGCTTAAGAGCGATTAGCGATCACGATGAGCAGTTCTTC. As protein: CASSLRAISDHDEQFF.

This clonotype was observed at least ten times. The CDR3 sequence: CAPLMGLAGSSSYNEQFF. CDR3 nucleotide sequence: TGTGCCCCACTTATGGGACTAGCAGGCTCTAGCTCCTACAATGAGCAGTTCTTC. The rearrangement joins TRBV27 to TRBJ2-1, with 9 bases lining up with TRBD2. The CDR3 covers 18 residues. Germline loops: CDR1 MNHEY, CDR2 SMNVEV (reference sequence). The trim removed 11 bases at V and 0 bases at J, leaving 17 bases unmatched.